This paragraph covers one T cell receptor (beta chain) sequence. Using a J-beta primer mix together with a sample-barcoded 5' primer, a second PCR was run for roughly 7 to 12 cycles. In TCRdb, the 5' RACE reads were re-called with MiXCR into one record per CDR3 protein. The profile shows over 1,500,000 distinct CDR3 sequences, 49% of them singletons. Trimming pared 8 bases from V and 4 bases from J, leaving 14 bases between. Germline CDR1 and CDR2: MDHEN and SYDVKM. This CDR3 comprises 13 residues. This entry comes from a study of blood T cells in healthy people across ages. This chain uses TRBV28 with TRBJ1-2, with TRBD1 as a possible D gene (5 bases). The TCR sequence derives from a middle-aged woman in good health. The specimen was blood. The CDR3 reads CASRDVLGYGYTF. As DNA, the CDR3 is TGTGCCAGCCGGGACGTCCTTGGCTATGGCTACACCTTC.